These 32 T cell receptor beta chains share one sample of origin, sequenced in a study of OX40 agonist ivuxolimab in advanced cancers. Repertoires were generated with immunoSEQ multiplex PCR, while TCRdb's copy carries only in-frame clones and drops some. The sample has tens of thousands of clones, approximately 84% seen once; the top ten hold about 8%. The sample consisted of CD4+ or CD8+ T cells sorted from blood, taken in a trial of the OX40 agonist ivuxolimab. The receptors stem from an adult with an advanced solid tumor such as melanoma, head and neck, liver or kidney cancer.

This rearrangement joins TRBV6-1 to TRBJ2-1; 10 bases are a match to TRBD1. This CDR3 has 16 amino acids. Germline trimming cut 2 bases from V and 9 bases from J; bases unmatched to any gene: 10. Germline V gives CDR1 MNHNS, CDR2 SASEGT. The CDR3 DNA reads TGTGCCAGCAGTGAACCCCGGGACAGGGGTTATCGTGAGCAGTTCTTC. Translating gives CASSEPRDRGYREQFF.

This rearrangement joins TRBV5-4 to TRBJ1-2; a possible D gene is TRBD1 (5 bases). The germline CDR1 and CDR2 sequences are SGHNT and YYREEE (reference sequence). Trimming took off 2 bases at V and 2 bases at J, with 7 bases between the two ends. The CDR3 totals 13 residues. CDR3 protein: CASSFGGNYGYTF. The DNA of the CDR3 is TGTGCCAGCAGCTTCGGGGGAAACTATGGCTACACCTTC.

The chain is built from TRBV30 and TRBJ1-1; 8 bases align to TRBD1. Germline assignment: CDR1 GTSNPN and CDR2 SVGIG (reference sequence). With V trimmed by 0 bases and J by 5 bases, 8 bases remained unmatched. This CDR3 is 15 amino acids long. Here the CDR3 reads CAWSVPGGSRTEAFF. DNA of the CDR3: TGTGCCTGGAGTGTACCAGGGGGCTCCCGAACTGAAGCTTTCTTT.

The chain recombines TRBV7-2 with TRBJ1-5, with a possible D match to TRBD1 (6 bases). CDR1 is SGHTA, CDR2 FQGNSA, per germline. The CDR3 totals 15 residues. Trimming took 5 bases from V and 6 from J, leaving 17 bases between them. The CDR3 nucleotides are TGTGCCAGCAGCCAGGGGTCAGGGAACAGTCAGCCCCAGCATTTT. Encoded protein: CASSQGSGNSQPQHF.

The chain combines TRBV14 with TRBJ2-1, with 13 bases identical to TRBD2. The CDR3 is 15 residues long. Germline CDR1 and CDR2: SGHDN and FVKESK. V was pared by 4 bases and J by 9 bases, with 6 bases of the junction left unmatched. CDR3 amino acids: CASSRTSGSVGEQFF. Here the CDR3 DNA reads TGTGCCAGCAGCCGGACTAGCGGGAGTGTAGGTGAGCAGTTCTTC.

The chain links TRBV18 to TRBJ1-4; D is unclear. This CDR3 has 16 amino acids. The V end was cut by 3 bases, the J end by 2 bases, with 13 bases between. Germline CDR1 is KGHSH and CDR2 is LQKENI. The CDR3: CASSPLPVSTNEKLFF. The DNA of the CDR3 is TGTGCCAGCTCACCTTTGCCTGTCTCTACTAATGAAAAACTGTTTTTT.

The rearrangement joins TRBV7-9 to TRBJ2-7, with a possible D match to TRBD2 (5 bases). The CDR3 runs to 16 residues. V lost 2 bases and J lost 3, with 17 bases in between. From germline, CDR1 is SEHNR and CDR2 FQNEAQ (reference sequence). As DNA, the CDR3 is TGTGCCAGCAGCTTACCCCCTCGGGCGGGTCACTACGAGCAGTACTTC. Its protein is CASSLPPRAGHYEQYF.

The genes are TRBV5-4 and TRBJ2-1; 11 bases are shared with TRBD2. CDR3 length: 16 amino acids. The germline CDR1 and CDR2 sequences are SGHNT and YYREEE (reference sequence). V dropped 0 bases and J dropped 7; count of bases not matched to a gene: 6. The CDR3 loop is CASSLAGSSGRNEQFF. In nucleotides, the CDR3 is TGTGCCAGCAGCTTGGCCGGTTCTAGCGGGAGGAATGAGCAGTTCTTC.

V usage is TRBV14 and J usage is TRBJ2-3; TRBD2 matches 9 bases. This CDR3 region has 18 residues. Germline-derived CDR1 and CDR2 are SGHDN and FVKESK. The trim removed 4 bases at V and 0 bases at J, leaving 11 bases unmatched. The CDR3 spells CASSPLGAGGPSTDTQYF. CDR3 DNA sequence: TGTGCCAGCAGCCCCTTGGGAGCGGGGGGACCTAGCACAGATACGCAGTATTTT.

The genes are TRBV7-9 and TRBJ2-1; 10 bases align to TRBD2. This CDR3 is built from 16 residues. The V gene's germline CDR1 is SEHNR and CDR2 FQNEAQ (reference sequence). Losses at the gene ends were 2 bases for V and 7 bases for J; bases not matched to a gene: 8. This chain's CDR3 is CASSLSLAGAHNEQFF. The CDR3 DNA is TGTGCCAGCAGCTTATCTCTAGCGGGAGCTCATAATGAGCAGTTCTTC.

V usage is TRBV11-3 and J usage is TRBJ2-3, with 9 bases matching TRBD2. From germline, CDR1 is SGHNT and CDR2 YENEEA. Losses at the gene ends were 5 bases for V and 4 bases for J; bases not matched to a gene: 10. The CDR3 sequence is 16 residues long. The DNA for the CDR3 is TGTGCCAGCAGCCTAAGGACTAGCGCGCGAGCAGATACGCAGTATTTT. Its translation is CASSLRTSARADTQYF.

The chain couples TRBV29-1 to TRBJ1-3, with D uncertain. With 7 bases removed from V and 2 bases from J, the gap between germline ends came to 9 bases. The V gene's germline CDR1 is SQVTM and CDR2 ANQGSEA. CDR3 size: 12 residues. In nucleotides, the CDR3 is TGCAGCGCTCACAAGGCTGGAAACACCATATATTTT. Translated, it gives CSAHKAGNTIYF.

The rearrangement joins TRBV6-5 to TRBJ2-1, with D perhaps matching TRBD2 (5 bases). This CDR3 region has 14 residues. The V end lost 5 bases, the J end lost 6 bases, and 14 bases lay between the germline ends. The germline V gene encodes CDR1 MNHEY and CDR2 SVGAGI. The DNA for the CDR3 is TGTGCCAGCAGTGTAACGGGAACCCTCAATGAGCAGTTCTTC. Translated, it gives CASSVTGTLNEQFF.

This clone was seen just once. CDR3 DNA sequence: TGTGCCTGGAGTGCTCCTGACAGGGAGGGCTACGAGCAGTACTTC. This codes for CAWSAPDREGYEQYF. The gene calls are TRBV30 and TRBJ2-7; D tentatively reads TRBD1 or TRBD2 (7 bases each). V dropped 1 base and J dropped 3 bases, with 16 bases sitting between them. This CDR3 is built from 15 residues. The germline V gene has CDR1 GTSNPN and CDR2 SVGIG (reference sequence).

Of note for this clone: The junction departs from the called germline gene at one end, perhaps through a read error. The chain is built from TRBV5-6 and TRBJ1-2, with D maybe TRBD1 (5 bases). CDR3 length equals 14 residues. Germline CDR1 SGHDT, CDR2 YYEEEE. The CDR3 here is CASSQTAPNYGYTF. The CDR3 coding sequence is TGCGCCAGCAGCCAGACAGCGCCTAACTATGGCTACACCTTC.

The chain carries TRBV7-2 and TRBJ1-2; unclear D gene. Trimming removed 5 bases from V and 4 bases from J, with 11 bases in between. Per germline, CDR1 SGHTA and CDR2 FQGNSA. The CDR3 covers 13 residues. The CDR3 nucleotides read TGTGCCAGCAGCCCACACCAGGCCTATGGCTACACCTTC. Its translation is CASSPHQAYGYTF.

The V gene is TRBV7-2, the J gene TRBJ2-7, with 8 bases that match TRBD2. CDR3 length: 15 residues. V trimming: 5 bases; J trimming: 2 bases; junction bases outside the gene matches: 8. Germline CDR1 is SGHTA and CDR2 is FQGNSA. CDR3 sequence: CASSRSGDNAYEQYF. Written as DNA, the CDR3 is TGTGCCAGCAGCCGTAGCGGGGACAACGCCTACGAGCAGTACTTC.

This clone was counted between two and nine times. The CDR3 loop is CASSLVVGSSTDTQYF. The DNA of the CDR3 is TGCGCCAGCAGCTTGGTTGTCGGATCTAGCACAGATACGCAGTATTTT. The V call is TRBV5-1, the J call TRBJ2-3; the D is unclear. The V gene lost 0 bases and the J gene lost 0 bases, with 11 bases spanning the gap. The germline gives CDR1 SGHRS, CDR2 YFSETQ. The CDR3 totals 16 residues. The variable domain in full, with the rest retrieved from reference TRBV5-1 and TRBJ2-3, is KAGVTQTPRYLIKTRGQQVTLSCSPISGHRSVSWYQQTPGQGLQFLFEYFSETQRNKGNFPGRFSGRQFSNSRSEMNVSTLELGDSALYLCASSLVVGSSTDTQYFGPGTRLTVL.

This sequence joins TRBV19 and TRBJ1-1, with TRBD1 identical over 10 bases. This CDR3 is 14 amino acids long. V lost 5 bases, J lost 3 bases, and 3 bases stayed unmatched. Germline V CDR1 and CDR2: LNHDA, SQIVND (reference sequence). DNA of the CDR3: TGTGCCAGTAGTCGGACAGGGGGACACACTGAAGCTTTCTTT. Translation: CASSRTGGHTEAFF.

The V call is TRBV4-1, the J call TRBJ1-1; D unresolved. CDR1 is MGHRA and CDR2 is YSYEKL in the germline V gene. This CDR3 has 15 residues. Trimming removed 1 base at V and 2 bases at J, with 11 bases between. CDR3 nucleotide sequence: TGCGCCAGCAGCCAAGTAGCAGGTAGAAACACTGAAGCTTTCTTT. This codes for CASSQVAGRNTEAFF.

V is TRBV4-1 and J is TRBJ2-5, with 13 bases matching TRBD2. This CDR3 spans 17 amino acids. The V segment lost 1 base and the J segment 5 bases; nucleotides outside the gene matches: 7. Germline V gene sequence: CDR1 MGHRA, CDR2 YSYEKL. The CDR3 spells CASSQVPGTSGAETQYF. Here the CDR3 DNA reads TGCGCCAGCAGCCAAGTCCCCGGGACTAGCGGGGCCGAGACCCAGTACTTC.

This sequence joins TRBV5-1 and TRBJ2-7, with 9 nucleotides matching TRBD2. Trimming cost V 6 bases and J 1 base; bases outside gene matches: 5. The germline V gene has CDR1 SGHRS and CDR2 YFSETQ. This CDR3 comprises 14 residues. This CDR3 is CASMRAGGSYEQYF. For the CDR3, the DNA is TGCGCCAGCATGAGAGCGGGAGGTTCCTACGAGCAGTACTTC.

The CDR3 coding sequence is TGTGCCAGCAGCTACAGGGGGAGCACAGATACGCAGTATTTT. Amino acids: CASSYRGSTDTQYF. This chain joins TRBV5-4 and TRBJ2-3; 8 bases agree with TRBD1. Losses at the gene ends were 3 bases for V and 0 bases for J; bases not matched to a gene: 0. CDR3 size: 14 residues. CDR1 is SGHNT, CDR2 YYREEE, per germline (reference sequence).

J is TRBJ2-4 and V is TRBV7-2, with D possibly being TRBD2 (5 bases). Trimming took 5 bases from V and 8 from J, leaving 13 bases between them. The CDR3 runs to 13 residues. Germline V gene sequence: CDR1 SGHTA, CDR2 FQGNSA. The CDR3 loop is CASSLARLYIQYF. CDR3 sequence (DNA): TGTGCCAGCAGCCTCGCCAGACTATACATTCAGTACTTC.

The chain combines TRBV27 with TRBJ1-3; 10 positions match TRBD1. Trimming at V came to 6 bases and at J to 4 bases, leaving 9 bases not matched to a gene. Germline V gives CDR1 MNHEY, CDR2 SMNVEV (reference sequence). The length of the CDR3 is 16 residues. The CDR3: CASSLSGTGVGNTIYF. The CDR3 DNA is TGTGCCAGCAGCTTGTCCGGGACAGGGGTAGGAAACACCATATATTTT.

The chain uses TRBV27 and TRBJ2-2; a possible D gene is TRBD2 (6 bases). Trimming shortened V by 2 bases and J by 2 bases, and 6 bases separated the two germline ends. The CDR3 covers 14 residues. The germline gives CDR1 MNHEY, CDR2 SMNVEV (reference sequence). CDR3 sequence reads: CASSLGLNTGELFF. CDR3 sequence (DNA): TGTGCCAGCAGTTTAGGACTAAACACCGGGGAGCTGTTTTTT.

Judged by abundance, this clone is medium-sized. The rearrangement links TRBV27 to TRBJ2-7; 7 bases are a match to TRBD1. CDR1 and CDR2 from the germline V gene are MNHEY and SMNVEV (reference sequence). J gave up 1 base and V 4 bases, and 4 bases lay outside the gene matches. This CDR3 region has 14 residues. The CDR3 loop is CASSSSGQSYEQYF. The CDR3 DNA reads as TGTGCCAGCAGTTCCTCGGGACAGTCCTACGAGCAGTACTTC.

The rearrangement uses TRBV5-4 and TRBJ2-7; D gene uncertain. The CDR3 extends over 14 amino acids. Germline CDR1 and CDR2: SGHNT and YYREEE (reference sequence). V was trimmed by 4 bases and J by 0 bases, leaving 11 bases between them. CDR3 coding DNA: TGTGCCAGCAGCATGGACGGCAGCTCCTACGAGCAGTACTTC. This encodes CASSMDGSSYEQYF. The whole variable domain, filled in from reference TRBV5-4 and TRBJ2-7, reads ETGVTQSPTHLIKTRGQQVTLRCSSQSGHNTVSWYQQALGQGPQFIFQYYREEENGRGNFPPRFSGLQFPNYSSELNVNALELDDSALYLCASSMDGSSYEQYFGPGTRLTVT.

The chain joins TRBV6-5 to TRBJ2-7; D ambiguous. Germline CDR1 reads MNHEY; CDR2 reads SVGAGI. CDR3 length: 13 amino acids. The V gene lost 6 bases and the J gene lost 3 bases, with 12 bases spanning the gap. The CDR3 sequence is CASSPPDGYEQYF. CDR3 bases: TGTGCCAGCAGCCCCCCGGACGGCTACGAGCAGTACTTC.

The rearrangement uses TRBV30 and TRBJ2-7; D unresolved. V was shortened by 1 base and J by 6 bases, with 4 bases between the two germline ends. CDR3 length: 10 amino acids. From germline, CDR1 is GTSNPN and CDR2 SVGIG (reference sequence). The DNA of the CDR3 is TGTGCCTGGAGTGGGCTCGAGCAGTACTTC. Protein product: CAWSGLEQYF.

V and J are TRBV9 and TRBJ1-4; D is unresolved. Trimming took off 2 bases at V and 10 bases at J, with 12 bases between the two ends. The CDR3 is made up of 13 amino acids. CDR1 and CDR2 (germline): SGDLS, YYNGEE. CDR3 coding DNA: TGTGCCAGCAGCGTCAATCAAATAGGAAAACTGTTTTTT. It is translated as CASSVNQIGKLFF.

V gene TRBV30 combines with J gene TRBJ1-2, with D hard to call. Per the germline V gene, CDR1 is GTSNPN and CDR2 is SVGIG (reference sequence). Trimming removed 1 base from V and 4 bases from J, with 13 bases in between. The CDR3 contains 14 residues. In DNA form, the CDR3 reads TGTGCCTGGAGTGATCGGGCCTTCCCCTATGGCTACACCTTC. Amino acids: CAWSDRAFPYGYTF.